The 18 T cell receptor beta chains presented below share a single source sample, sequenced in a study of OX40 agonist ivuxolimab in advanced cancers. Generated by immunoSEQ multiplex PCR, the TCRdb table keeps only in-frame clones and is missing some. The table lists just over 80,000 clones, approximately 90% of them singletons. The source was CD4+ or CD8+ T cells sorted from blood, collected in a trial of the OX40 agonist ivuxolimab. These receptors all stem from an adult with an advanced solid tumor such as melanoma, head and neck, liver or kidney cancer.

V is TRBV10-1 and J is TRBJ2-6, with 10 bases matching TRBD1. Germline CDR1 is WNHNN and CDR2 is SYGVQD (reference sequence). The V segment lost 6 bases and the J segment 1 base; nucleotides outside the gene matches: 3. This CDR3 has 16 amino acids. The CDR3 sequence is CASRPGQGSGANVLTF. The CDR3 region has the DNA TGCGCCAGCAGACCGGGACAGGGGTCTGGGGCCAACGTCCTGACTTTC.

In nucleotides, the CDR3 is TGTGCCAGCAGTAGGCGGGACAGGGGTGGATATAGCAATCAGCCCCAGCATTTT. Its translation is CASSRRDRGGYSNQPQHF. This rearrangement joins TRBV21-1 to TRBJ1-5; the tabulated D call, TRBD1, remains unverified against the DNA. TRBV21-1 is tagged as a pseudogene. This CDR3 contains 18 residues.

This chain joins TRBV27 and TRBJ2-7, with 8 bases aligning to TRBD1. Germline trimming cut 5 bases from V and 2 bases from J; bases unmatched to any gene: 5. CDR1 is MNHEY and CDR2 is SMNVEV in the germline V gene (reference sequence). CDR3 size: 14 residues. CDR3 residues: CASSPMTGAYEQYF. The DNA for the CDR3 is TGTGCCAGCAGTCCGATGACAGGGGCCTACGAGCAGTACTTC.

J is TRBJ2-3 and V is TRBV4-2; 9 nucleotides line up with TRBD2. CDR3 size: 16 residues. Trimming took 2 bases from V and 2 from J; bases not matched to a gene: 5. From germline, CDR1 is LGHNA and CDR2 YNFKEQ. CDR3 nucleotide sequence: TGTGCCAGCAGCCAACAGACTAGCGGCGTCACAGATACGCAGTATTTT. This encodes CASSQQTSGVTDTQYF.

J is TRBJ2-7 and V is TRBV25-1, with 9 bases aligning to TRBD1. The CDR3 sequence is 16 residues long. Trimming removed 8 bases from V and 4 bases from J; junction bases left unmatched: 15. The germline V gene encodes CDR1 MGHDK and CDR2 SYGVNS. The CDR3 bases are TGTGCCAGCCGCATACCCCACAGGGACAGGGTTTACGAGCAGTACTTC. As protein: CASRIPHRDRVYEQYF.

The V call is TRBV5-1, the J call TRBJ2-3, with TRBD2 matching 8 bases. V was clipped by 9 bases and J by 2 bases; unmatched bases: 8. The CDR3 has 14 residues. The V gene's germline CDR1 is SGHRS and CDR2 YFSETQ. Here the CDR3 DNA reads TGCGCCACCCCCCATAGCGGGGCCACAGATACGCAGTATTTT. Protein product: CATPHSGATDTQYF.

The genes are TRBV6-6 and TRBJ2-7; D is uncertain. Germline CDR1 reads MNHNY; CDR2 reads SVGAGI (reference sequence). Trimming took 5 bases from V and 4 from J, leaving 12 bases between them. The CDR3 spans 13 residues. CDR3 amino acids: CASSPTYGYEQYF. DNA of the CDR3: TGTGCCAGCAGTCCAACTTACGGGTACGAGCAGTACTTC.

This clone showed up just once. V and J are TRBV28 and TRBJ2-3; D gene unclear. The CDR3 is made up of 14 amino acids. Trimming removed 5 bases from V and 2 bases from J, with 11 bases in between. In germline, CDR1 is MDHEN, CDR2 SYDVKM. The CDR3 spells CASSARQFTDTQYF. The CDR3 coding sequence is TGTGCCAGCAGTGCCCGCCAGTTCACAGATACGCAGTATTTT.

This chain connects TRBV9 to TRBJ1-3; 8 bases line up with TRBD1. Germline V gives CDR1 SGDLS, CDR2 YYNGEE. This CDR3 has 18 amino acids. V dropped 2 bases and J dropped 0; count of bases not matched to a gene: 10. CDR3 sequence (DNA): TGTGCCAGCAGCGTCCTGGGAACAGGGGGGAGCTCTGGAAACACCATATATTTT. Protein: CASSVLGTGGSSGNTIYF.

CDR3 nucleotide sequence: TGTGCCTGGAGTCCAGGGGGTTCCGGCGAGCAGTACTTC. This sequence encodes CAWSPGGSGEQYF. The chain recombines TRBV30 with TRBJ2-7; 7 bases match TRBD1. The CDR3 is 13 amino acids. Unmatched junction bases numbered 7, after V lost 2 bases and J lost 6 bases. The germline V gene has CDR1 GTSNPN and CDR2 SVGIG (reference sequence).

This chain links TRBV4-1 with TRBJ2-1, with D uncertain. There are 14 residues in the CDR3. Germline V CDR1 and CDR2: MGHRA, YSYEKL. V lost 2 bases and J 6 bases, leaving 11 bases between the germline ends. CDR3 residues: CASSQFIVLNEQFF. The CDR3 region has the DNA TGCGCCAGCAGCCAATTCATAGTCCTCAATGAGCAGTTCTTC.

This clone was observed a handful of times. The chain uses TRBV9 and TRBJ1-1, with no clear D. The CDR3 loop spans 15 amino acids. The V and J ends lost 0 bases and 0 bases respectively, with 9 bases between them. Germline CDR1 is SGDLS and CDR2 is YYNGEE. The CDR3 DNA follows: TGTGCCAGCAGCGTAGGGAAAGGAATGAACACTGAAGCTTTCTTT. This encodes CASSVGKGMNTEAFF.

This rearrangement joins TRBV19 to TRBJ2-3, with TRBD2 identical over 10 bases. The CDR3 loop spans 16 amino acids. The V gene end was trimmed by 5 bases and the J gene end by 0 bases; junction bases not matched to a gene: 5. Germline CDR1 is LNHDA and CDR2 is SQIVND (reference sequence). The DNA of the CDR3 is TGTGCCAGTAGTCCTTTAGCGGGGGGTAGCACAGATACGCAGTATTTT. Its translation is CASSPLAGGSTDTQYF.

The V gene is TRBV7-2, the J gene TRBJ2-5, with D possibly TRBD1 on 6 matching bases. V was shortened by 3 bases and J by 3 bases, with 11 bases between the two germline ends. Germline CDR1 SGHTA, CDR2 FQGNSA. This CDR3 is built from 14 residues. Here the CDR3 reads CASSFSAGEETQYF. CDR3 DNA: TGTGCCAGCAGCTTCTCGGCAGGGGAAGAGACCCAGTACTTC.

CDR3 residues: CASHAPGQNYGYTF. The CDR3 DNA sequence: TGTGCCAGCCACGCACCGGGACAGAACTATGGCTACACCTTC. This chain joins TRBV2 and TRBJ1-2; TRBD1 matches at 7 bases. With 8 bases clipped from V and 2 bases from J, the junction kept 8 bases outside the gene matches. The length of the CDR3 is 14 residues. CDR1 is SNHLY, CDR2 FYNNEI, per germline.

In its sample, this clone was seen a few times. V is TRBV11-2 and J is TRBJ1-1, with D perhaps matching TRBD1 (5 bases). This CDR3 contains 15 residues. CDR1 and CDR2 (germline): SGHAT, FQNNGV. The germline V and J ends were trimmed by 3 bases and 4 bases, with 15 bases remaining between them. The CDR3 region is CASSFRAGSGTEAFF. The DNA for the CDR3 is TGTGCCAGCAGCTTTAGGGCAGGGTCAGGCACTGAAGCTTTCTTT. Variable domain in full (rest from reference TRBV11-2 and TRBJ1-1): EAGVAQSPRYKIIEKRQSVAFWCNPISGHATLYWYQQILGQGPKLLIQFQNNGVVDDSQLPKDRFSAERLKGVDSTLKIQPAKLEDSAVYLCASSFRAGSGTEAFFGQGTRLTVV.

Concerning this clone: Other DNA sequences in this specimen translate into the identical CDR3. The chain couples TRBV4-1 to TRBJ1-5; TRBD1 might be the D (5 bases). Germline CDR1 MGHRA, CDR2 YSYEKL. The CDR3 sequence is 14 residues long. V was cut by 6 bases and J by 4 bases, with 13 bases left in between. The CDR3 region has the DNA TGCGCCAGCAGTGACACGGGGCGGAATCAGCCCCAGCATTTT. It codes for CASSDTGRNQPQHF.

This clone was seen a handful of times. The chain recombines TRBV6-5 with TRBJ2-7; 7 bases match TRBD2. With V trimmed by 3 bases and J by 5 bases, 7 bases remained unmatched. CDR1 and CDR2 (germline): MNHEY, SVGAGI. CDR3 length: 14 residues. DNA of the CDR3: TGTGCCAGCAGTTATGGCGGGAGATTCCACGAGCAGTACTTC. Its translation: CASSYGGRFHEQYF.